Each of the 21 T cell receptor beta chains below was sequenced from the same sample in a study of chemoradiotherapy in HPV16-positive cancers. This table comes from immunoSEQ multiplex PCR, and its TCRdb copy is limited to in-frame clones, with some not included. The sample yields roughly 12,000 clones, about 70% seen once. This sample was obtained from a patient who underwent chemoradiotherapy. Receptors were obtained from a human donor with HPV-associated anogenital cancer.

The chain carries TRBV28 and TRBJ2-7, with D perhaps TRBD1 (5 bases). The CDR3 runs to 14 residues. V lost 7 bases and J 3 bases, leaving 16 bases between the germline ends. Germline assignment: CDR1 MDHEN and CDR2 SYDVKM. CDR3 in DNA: TGTGCCAGCACCCTCCAGGGCGGATTCTACGAGCAGTACTTC. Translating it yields CASTLQGGFYEQYF. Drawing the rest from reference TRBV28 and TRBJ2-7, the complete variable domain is DVKVTQSSRYLVKRTGEKVFLECVQDMDHENMFWYRQDPGLGLRLIYFSYDVKMKEKGDIPEGYSVSREKKERFSLILESASTNQTSMYLCASTLQGGFYEQYFGPGTRLTVT.

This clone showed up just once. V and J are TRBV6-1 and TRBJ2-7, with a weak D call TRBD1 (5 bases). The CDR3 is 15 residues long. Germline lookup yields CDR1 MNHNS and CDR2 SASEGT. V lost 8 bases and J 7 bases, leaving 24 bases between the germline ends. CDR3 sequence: CASLFGLAGLGEQYF. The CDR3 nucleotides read TGTGCCAGCCTCTTTGGTTTGGCAGGGTTGGGGGAGCAGTACTTC.

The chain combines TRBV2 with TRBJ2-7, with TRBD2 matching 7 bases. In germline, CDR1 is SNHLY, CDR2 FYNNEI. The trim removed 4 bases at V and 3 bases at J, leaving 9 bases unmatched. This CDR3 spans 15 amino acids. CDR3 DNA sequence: TGTGCCAGCAGTGTAAGGCCTAGCGGTGACTACGAGCAGTACTTC. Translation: CASSVRPSGDYEQYF. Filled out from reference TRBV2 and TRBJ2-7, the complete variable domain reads EPEVTQTPSHQVTQMGQEVILRCVPISNHLYFYWYRQILGQKVEFLVSFYNNEISEKSEIFDDQFSVERPDGSNFTLKIRSTKLEDSAMYFCASSVRPSGDYEQYFGPGTRLTVT.

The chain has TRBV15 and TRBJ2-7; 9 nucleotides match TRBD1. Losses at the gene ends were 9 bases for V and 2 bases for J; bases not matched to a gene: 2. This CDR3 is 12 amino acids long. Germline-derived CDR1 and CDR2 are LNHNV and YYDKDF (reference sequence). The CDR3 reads CATGQGAYEQYF. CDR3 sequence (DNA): TGTGCCACGGGACAGGGAGCCTACGAGCAGTACTTC. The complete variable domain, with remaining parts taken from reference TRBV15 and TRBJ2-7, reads DAMVIQNPRYQVTQFGKPVTLSCSQTLNHNVMYWYQQKSSQAPKLLFHYYDKDFNNEADTPDNFQSRRPNTSFCFLDIRSPGLGDTAMYLCATGQGAYEQYFGPGTRLTVT.

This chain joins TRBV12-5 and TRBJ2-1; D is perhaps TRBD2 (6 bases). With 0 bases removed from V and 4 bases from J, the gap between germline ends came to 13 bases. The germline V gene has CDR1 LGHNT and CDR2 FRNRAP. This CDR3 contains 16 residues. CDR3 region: CASGLVGRDDYNEQFF. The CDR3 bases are TGTGCTAGTGGTTTGGTTGGGCGGGACGATTACAATGAGCAGTTCTTC.

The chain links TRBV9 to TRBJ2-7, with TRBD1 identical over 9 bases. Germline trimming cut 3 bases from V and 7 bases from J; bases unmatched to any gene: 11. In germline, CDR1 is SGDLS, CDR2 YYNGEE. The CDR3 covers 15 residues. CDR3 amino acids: CASSGRTGEAIEQYF. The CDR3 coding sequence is TGTGCCAGCAGCGGGAGGACAGGGGAGGCTATTGAGCAGTACTTC.

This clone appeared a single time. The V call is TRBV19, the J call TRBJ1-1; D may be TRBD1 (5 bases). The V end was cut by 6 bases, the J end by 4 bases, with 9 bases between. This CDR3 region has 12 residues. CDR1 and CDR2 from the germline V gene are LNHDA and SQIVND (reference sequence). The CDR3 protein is CASSVQGTEAFF. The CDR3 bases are TGTGCCAGTAGCGTCCAGGGCACTGAAGCTTTCTTT.

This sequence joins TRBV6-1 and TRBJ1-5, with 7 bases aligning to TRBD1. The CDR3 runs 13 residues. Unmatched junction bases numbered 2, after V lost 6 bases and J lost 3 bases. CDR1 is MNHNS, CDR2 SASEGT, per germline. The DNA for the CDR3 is TGTGCCAGCAGAGACAGGGACAATCAGCCCCAGCATTTT. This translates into CASRDRDNQPQHF.

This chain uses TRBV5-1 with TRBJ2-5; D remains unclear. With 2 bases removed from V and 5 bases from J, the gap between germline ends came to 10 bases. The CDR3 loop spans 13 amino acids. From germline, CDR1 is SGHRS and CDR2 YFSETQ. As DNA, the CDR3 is TGCGCCAGCAGCTTTTCTACATCCGAGACCCAGTACTTC. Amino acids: CASSFSTSETQYF.

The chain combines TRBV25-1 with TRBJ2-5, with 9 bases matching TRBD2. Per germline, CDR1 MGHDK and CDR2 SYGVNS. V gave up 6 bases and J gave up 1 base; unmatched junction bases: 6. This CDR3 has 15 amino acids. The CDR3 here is CASSVAGEGQETQYF. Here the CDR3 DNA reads TGTGCCAGCAGCGTAGCGGGGGAGGGCCAAGAGACCCAGTACTTC. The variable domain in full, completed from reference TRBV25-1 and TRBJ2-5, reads EADIYQTPRYLVIGTGKKITLECSQTMGHDKMYWYQQDPGMELHLIHYSYGVNSTEKGDLSSESTVSRIRTEHFPLTLESARPSHTSQYLCASSVAGEGQETQYFGPGTRLLVL.

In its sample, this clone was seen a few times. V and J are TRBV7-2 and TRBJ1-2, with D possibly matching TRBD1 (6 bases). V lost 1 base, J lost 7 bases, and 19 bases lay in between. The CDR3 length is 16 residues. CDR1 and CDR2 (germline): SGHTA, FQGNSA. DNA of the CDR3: TGTGCCAGCAGCTTAGGGACAGTAGCCCGGGATGGTGGCTACACCTTC. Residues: CASSLGTVARDGGYTF.

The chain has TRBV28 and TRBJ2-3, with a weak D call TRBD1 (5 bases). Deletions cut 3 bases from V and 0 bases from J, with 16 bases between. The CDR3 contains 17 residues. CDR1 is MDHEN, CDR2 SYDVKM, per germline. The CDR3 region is CASSFGAGKGSTDTQYF. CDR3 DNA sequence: TGTGCCAGCAGTTTTGGGGCAGGGAAAGGGAGCACAGATACGCAGTATTTT.

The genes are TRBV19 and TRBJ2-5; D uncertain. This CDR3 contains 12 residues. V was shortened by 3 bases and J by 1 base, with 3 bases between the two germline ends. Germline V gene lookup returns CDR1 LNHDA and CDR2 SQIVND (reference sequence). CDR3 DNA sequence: TGTGCCAGTAGTATTGCCCAAGAGACCCAGTACTTC. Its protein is CASSIAQETQYF.

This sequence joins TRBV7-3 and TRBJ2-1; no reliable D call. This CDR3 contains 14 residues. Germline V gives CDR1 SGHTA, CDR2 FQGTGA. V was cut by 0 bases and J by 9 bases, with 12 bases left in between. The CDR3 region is CASSLTNTLAEQFF. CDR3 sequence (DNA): TGTGCCAGCAGCTTAACCAACACCCTCGCTGAGCAGTTCTTC.

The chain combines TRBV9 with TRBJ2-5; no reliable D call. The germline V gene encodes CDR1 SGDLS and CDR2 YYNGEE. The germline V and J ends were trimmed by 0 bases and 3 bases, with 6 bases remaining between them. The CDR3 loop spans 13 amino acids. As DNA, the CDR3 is TGTGCCAGCAGCGTAGGACTCAAAGAGACCCAGTACTTC. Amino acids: CASSVGLKETQYF.

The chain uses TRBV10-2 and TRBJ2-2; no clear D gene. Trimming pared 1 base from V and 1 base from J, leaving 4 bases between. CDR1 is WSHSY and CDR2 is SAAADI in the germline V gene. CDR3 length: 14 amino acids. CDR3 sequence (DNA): TGCGCCAGCAGTGAGTTTCGGAACACCGGGGAGCTGTTTTTT. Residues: CASSEFRNTGELFF.

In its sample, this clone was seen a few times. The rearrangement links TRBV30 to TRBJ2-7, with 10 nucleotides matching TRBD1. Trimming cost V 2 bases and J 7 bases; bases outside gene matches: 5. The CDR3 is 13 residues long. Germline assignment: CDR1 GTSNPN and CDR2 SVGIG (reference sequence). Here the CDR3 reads CAWSRTGGLEQYF. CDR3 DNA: TGTGCCTGGAGTCGGACAGGGGGTTTGGAGCAGTACTTC.

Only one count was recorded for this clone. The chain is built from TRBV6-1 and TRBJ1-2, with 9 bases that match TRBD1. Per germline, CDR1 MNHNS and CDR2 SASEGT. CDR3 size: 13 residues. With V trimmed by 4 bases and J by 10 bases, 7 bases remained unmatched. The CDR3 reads CASSGFRDRDYTF. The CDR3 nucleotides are TGTGCCAGCAGTGGATTCCGGGACAGGGACTACACCTTC.

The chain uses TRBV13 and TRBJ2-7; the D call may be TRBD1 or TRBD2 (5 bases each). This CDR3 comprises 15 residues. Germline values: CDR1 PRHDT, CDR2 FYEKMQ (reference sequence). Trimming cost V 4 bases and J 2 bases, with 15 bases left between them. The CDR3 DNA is TGTGCCAGCAGCTCTCAGAGGGGAAACCCCTACGAGCAGTACTTC. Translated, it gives CASSSQRGNPYEQYF. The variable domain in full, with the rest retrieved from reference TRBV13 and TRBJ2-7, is AAGVIQSPRHLIKEKRETATLKCYPIPRHDTVYWYQQGPGQDPQFLISFYEKMQSDKGSIPDRFSAQQFSDYHSELNMSSLELGDSALYFCASSSQRGNPYEQYFGPGTRLTVT.

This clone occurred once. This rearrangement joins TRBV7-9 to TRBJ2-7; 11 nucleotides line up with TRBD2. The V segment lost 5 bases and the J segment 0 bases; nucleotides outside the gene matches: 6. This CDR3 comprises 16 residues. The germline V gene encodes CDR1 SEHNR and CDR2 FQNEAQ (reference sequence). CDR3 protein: CASSQGTSGSSYEQYF. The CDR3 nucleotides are TGTGCCAGCAGCCAAGGGACTAGCGGCAGCTCCTACGAGCAGTACTTC. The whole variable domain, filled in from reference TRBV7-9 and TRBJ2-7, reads DTGVSQNPRHKITKRGQNVTFRCDPISEHNRLYWYRQTLGQGPEFLTYFQNEAQLEKSRLLSDRFSAERPKGSFSTLEIQRTEQGDSAMYLCASSQGTSGSSYEQYFGPGTRLTVT.

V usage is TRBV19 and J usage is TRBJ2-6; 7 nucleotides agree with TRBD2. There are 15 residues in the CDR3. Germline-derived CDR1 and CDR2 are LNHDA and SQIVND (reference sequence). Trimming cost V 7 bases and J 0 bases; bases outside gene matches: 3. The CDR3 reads CASKRDPSGANVLTF. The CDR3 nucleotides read TGTGCCAGTAAGCGGGACCCCTCTGGGGCCAACGTCCTGACTTTC.